This T cell receptor beta chain was identified in a study of T cells after yellow fever vaccination. Germline V lookup: CDR1 KGHDR, CDR2 SFDVKD. The CDR3 consists of 16 residues. J was trimmed by 7 bases and V by 2 bases; bases with no gene match: 7. Findings of the study overall: Among all clonotypes, a small share was observed in both CD4 and CD8 compartments.

With respect to this clonotype: Its antigen is still unknown.

TCRdb redid the calling of the 5' RACE reads with MiXCR, one entry per CDR3 protein. This sample has hundreds of thousands of distinct CDR3 sequences, with about 19% found just once. The TCR comes from a man aged 30-40 years who received the YFV17D yellow fever vaccine. The sample in question was PBMCs, obtained 15 days after the yellow fever booster vaccination. This chain links TRBV24-1 with TRBJ2-1, with 10 bases fitting TRBD2. The CDR3 bases are TGTGCCACCAGTGATTCCCTAGCGGGAGAGATTAATGAGCAGTTCTTC. It is translated as CATSDSLAGEINEQFF.